Presented here are 13 T cell receptor beta chains from one specimen sequenced in a study of shared clonotypes between healthy human individuals. Libraries were prepared by immunoSEQ multiplex PCR; TCRdb keeps only in-frame clonotypes and omits some of them. The sample includes more than 550,000 clones, 90% of them seen just once. The sample was memory CD8+ T cells from PBMCs. The sample's subset: CD45RO+ cells pooled with CCR7-negative TemRA cells. These receptors all come from a man between 18 and 35 years old in good health. Some clones in this sample may be carry-over from other donors' samples.

The chain carries TRBV5-1 and TRBJ2-1; weak D call: TRBD1 (5 bases). Germline assignment: CDR1 SGHRS and CDR2 YFSETQ. V dropped 0 bases and J dropped 2 bases, with 9 bases sitting between them. This CDR3 spans 15 amino acids. The DNA for the CDR3 is TGCGCCAGCAGCTTGGATAAGGACACCTACAATGAGCAGTTCTTC. Its translation: CASSLDKDTYNEQFF.

The chain combines TRBV25-1 with TRBJ2-1, with 7 bases aligning to TRBD1. The CDR3 is 16 residues long. The trim removed 3 bases at V and 0 bases at J, leaving 5 bases unmatched. Germline CDR1 reads MGHDK; CDR2 reads SYGVNS. The CDR3 region is CASSDGQESSYNEQFF. CDR3 nucleotides: TGTGCCAGCAGTGATGGACAGGAGAGCTCCTACAATGAGCAGTTCTTC.

CDR3 in DNA: TGTGCCATCAGTGAGCGGGCAGTCTCTGGAAACACCATATATTTT. This translates into CAISERAVSGNTIYF. The chain links TRBV10-3 to TRBJ1-3, with D uncertain. CDR1 is ENHRY and CDR2 is SYGVKD in the germline V gene. The V end lost 2 bases, the J end lost 0 bases, and 8 bases lay between the germline ends. The CDR3 runs 15 residues.

The chain is built from TRBV7-2 and TRBJ2-7; D is uncertain. The germline V gene has CDR1 SGHTA and CDR2 FQGNSA. V was pared by 4 bases and J by 4 bases, with 8 bases between. CDR3 size: 12 residues. CDR3 region: CASSSPIYEQYF. In DNA, the CDR3 is TGTGCCAGCAGCTCCCCTATATACGAGCAGTACTTC.

Regarding this clone: The sample has other DNA sequences that encode this CDR3 too. V gene TRBV7-9 combines with J gene TRBJ2-7, with 8 bases aligning to TRBD1. CDR1 is SEHNR, CDR2 FQNEAQ, per germline (reference sequence). Germline trimming cut 1 base from V and 3 bases from J; bases unmatched to any gene: 2. The CDR3 is made up of 14 amino acids. The CDR3 spells CASSLGTGSYEQYF. The CDR3 coding sequence is TGTGCCAGCAGCTTAGGGACAGGGAGCTACGAGCAGTACTTC.

This rearrangement joins TRBV4-3 to TRBJ2-7; D might be TRBD1 or TRBD2, each matching 5 bases. The CDR3 is made up of 16 amino acids. Trimming pared 3 bases from V and 2 bases from J, leaving 17 bases between. Germline-derived CDR1 and CDR2 are LGHNA and YSLEER. The CDR3 nucleotides are TGCGCCAGCAGCCAGGACACCGGGACGGTTACCTACGAGCAGTACTTC. Translated, it gives CASSQDTGTVTYEQYF.

The chain links TRBV4-1 to TRBJ2-7; the D is unclear. Germline CDR1 MGHRA, CDR2 YSYEKL. With 4 bases removed from V and 5 bases from J, the gap between germline ends came to 12 bases. CDR3 length: 13 amino acids. CDR3: CASSRPLGNEQYF. The DNA for the CDR3 is TGCGCCAGCAGCCGCCCCCTGGGGAACGAGCAGTACTTC.

Concerning this clone itself: Given a much more abundant clone one base away, this may be a read error. The V call is TRBV7-8, the J call TRBJ2-1; 16 positions match TRBD2. In germline, CDR1 is SGHVS, CDR2 FQNEAQ. Unmatched junction bases numbered 2, after V lost 5 bases and J lost 4 bases. The CDR3 is made up of 16 amino acids. CDR3 bases: TGTGCCAGCAGCGGGGGACTAGCGGGAGGGTACAATGAGCAGTTCTTC. It encodes CASSGGLAGGYNEQFF.

The chain joins TRBV9 to TRBJ1-2; 7 nucleotides agree with TRBD1. The CDR3 is made up of 17 amino acids. Germline CDR1 SGDLS, CDR2 YYNGEE. The V and J ends lost 7 bases and 1 base, in that order; junction bases with no gene match: 16. The CDR3 nucleotides are TGTGCCAGCTTCTCCTCAGGGGTCAGGGGGGGTAACTATGGCTACACCTTC. Translating it yields CASFSSGVRGGNYGYTF.

This clone was recorded only once. The chain joins TRBV7-9 to TRBJ2-7; TRBD2 might be the D (6 bases). Trimming shortened V by 5 bases and J by 3 bases, and 11 bases separated the two germline ends. The CDR3 consists of 13 residues. In germline, CDR1 is SEHNR, CDR2 FQNEAQ (reference sequence). The CDR3 sequence: CASSVPGDYEQYF. CDR3 nucleotide sequence: TGTGCCAGCAGCGTTCCGGGAGACTACGAGCAGTACTTC.

This clone was counted only a few times. V gene TRBV19 combines with J gene TRBJ1-5; possible D gene TRBD1, 6 bases. There are 18 residues in the CDR3. Trimming removed 7 bases at V and 0 bases at J, with 22 bases between. CDR1 and CDR2 (germline): LNHDA, SQIVND (reference sequence). CDR3 sequence: CASTMDSPTSYSNQPQHF. The CDR3 nucleotides are TGTGCCAGTACCATGGACAGCCCAACTTCCTATAGCAATCAGCCCCAGCATTTT. The full variable domain, its missing parts supplied by reference TRBV19 and TRBJ1-5, is DGGITQSPKYLFRKEGQNVTLSCEQNLNHDAMYWYRQDPGQGLRLIYYSQIVNDFQKGDIAEGYSVSREKKESFPLTVTSAQKNPTAFYLCASTMDSPTSYSNQPQHFGDGTRLSIL.

CDR3 nucleotide sequence: TGTGCCAGCAGTAACGACGCGTTGGGGGCCGTTAGCAATCAGCCCCAGCATTTT. Translated, it gives CASSNDALGAVSNQPQHF. This chain joins TRBV27 and TRBJ1-5, with D possibly being TRBD1 (6 bases). In germline, CDR1 is MNHEY, CDR2 SMNVEV (reference sequence). This CDR3 has 18 amino acids. Trimming took off 5 bases at V and 0 bases at J, with 20 bases between the two ends.

J is TRBJ2-7 and V is TRBV19, with 8 bases aligning to TRBD1. Looked up from germline, CDR1 is LNHDA and CDR2 is SQIVND (reference sequence). CDR3 length: 15 residues. J lost 4 bases, V lost 1 base, and 6 bases had no gene match. CDR3 in amino acids: CASSIGYRQGYEQYF. The DNA for the CDR3 is TGTGCCAGTAGTATAGGCTACCGACAGGGGTACGAGCAGTACTTC.